This section outlines one T cell receptor beta chain sequence together with its context. This clonotype was counted a few times. Its antigen is currently not known. Base qualities are not provided; no much larger clone lies one nucleotide away. The data were taken from a study of human T cells and chemical hapten exposure (dated by TCRdb to the early 2020s). Notes on the research overall: For sensitization, 2% DPC in acetone was applied to a 2 cm by 2 cm area of upper inner arm skin. The study tracked peripheral blood TCR repertoire changes in vivo during primary and secondary sensitization to the hapten diphenylcyclopropenone (DPC) in alopecia patients. Most of the patients in the cohort were female, and the cohort covered alopecia areata with under or over 50% scalp involvement, alopecia totalis and alopecia universalis. Patch testing on the upper back used Finn chambers containing 0.01% DPC, with scoring done after 6 days according to International Contact Dermatitis Research Group standards. Some 29 alopecia patients provided blood for TCR sequencing at one to four time points (pre-sensitization, 2, 6 and 24 weeks). The libraries were sequenced as a pool, and the TCR yield per sample differed mostly because of small variations in library volumes within the pool. Throughout the roughly 24-week study period, patients were also given weekly therapeutic DPC doses on the scalp. Blood was sampled from patients pre-sensitization (week 0) and at 2, 6 and about 24 weeks after DPC sensitization. The study at large found these results: DPC sensitization did not change how many TCRs were above 1 in 1000 frequency, and no evidence was found of alterations in global repertoire structure. The number of PT1 expanded TCRs positively correlated with patch test score, significant at thresholds 8, 16 and 32 but not 4. Significantly more large CDR3 similarity clusters were formed by expanded TCRs than by pre-sensitization or healthy control sets, consistent with antigen-driven responses. All patients had alopecia, a presumed autoimmune disease, so their immune response might differ from that of healthy individuals. After repeated subsampling, the strength of the expansion versus patch-test correlation and the threshold at which it became significant changed.

Library preparation employed RACE. Sequencing used a NextSeq 500. During library preparation, unique molecular identifiers were attached to individual cDNA molecules so that TCRs could be counted in a quantitative, reproducible way. Each blood RNA sample was used to sequence both TCR alpha and TCR beta chains. Per the authors' processing: Samples had a median of roughly 100,000 TCRs, with a range from roughly 23,224 to 750,000. V, J and CDR3 annotation of the TCR reads was carried out using the Decombinator software suite. For PS versus PT1 abundance plots, all samples were subsampled to the same number of TCRs (28,000). TCRs were defined as expanded if absent before sensitization and observed at least eight times at the 2-week time point. In TCRdb, the public reads were trimmed at Q25 with fastp and aligned with MiXCR, with productive beta chains retained. Rows with a matching CDR3 protein are joined into one entry that keeps the most common DNA and genes. TCRdb assigned the V and J calls; the authors' analysis was not used. The sample yields tens of thousands of distinct CDR3 sequences; approximately 8% were counted once. Jointly, the top ten make up 1.5% to 1.9% of the sample.

Its CDR3 holds 15 amino acids, cysteine through phenylalanine. Kept here is only the CDR3 DNA, which spans 45 bases and is read in frame from base 1. CDR1 and CDR2 are read off the germline V gene as MNHEY and SVGEGT. V is pruned by 1 base and J by 1 base, leaving 3 bases of the junction without a gene match. The meaning of the sample's time point label: patch test 1, 2 weeks after DPC sensitization. The sample's treatment or condition label, in plain terms: therapeutic diphenylcyclopropenone sensitization with weekly scalp DPC. At every patch-test visit, the blood draw took place before the patch test was put on. Eligible patients were aged 18 to 70, diagnosed with alopecia, deemed suitable for DPC therapy, and excluded if pregnant. Unfractionated whole blood was collected in Tempus Blood RNA tubes, and total RNA was extracted from that blood.

Recombination joined TRBV6-2 or TRBV6-3 with TRBJ2-5; TRBD1 agrees with 7 junctional bases. Sequenced material: whole blood, taken in connection with sensitization to the hapten diphenylcyclopropenone (DPC). The TCR sequence derives from a woman in her twenties or thirties with alopecia areata. Some clones in this sample may be carry-over from other donors' samples. CDR3 loop: CASSYWGTAQETQYF. The nucleotide sequence is given as TGTGCCAGCAGTTACTGGGGGACAGCCCAAGAGACCCAGTACTTC.